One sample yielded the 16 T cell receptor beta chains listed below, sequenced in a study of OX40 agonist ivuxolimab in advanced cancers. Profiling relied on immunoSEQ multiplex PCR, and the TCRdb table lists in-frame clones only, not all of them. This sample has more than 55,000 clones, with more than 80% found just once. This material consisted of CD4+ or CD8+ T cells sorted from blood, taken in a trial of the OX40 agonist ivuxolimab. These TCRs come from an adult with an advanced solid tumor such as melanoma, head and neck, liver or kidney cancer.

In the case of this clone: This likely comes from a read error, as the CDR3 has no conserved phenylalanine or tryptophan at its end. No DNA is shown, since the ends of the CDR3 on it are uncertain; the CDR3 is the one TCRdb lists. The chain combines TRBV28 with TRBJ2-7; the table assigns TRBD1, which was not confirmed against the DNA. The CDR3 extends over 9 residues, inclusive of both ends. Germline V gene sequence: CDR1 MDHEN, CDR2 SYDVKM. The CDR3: CASRRLQGI.

The CDR3 sequence is CASSQSFGLAEHYEQYF. The CDR3 DNA reads TGCGCCAGCAGTCAATCCTTCGGACTAGCGGAGCACTACGAGCAGTACTTC. The gene calls are TRBV23-1 and TRBJ2-7; TRBD2 matches at 10 bases. TRBV23-1 is an ORF for which the function is uncertain. There are 17 residues in the CDR3. Trimming removed 0 bases from V and 3 bases from J; junction bases left unmatched: 8.

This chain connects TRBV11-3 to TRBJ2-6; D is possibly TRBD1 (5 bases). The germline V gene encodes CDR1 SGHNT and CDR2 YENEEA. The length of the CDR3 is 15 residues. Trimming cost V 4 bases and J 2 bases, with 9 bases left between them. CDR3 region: CASSYRTTGANVLTF. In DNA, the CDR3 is TGTGCCAGCAGCTACAGGACAACTGGGGCCAACGTCCTGACTTTC.

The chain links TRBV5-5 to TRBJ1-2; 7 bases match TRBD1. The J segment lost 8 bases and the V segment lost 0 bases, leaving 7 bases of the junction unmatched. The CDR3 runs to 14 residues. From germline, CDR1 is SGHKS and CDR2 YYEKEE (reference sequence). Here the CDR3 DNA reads TGTGCCAGCAGCTTGGGGGGACAGCCGACGGGCTACACCTTC. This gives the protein CASSLGGQPTGYTF.

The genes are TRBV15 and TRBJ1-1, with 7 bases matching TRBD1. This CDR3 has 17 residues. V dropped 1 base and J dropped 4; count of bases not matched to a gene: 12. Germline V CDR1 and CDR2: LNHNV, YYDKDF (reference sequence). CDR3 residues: CATSRAEGGRGVTEAFF. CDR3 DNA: TGTGCCACCAGCAGAGCTGAGGGGGGCAGGGGGGTCACTGAAGCTTTCTTT. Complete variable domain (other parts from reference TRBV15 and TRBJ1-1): DAMVIQNPRYQVTQFGKPVTLSCSQTLNHNVMYWYQQKSSQAPKLLFHYYDKDFNNEADTPDNFQSRRPNTSFCFLDIRSPGLGDTAMYLCATSRAEGGRGVTEAFFGQGTRLTVV.

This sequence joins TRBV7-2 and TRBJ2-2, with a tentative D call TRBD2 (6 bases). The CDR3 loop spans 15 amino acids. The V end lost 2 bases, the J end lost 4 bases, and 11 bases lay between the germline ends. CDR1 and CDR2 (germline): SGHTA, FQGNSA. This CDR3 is CASSLYRRGTGELFF. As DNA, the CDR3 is TGTGCCAGCAGCTTATACCGGCGGGGCACCGGGGAGCTGTTTTTT.

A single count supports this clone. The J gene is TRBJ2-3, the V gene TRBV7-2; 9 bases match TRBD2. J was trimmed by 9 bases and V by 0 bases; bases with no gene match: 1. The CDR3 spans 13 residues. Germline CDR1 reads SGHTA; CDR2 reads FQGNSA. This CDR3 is CASSLARGGTQYF. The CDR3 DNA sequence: TGTGCCAGCAGCTTAGCGCGGGGGGGGACGCAGTATTTT. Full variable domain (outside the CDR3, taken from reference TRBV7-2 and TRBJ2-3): GAGVSQSPSNKVTEKGKDVELRCDPISGHTALYWYRQSLGQGLEFLIYFQGNSAPDKSGLPSDRFSAERTGGSVSTLTIQRTQQEDSAVYLCASSLARGGTQYFGPGTRLTVL.

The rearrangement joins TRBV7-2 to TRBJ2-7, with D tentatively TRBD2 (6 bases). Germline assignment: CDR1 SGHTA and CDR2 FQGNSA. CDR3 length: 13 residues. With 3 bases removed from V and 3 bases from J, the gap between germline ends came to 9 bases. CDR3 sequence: CASSLVSGYEQYF. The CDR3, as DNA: TGTGCCAGCAGCTTGGTTAGCGGCTACGAGCAGTACTTC. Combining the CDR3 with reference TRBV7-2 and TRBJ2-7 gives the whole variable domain GAGVSQSPSNKVTEKGKDVELRCDPISGHTALYWYRQSLGQGLEFLIYFQGNSAPDKSGLPSDRFSAERTGGSVSTLTIQRTQQEDSAVYLCASSLVSGYEQYFGPGTRLTVT.

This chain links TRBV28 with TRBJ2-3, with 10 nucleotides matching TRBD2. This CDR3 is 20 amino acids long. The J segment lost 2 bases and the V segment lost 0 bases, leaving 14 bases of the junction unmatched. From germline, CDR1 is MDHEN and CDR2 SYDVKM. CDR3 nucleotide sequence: TGTGCCAGCAGTTTATGGGGGCCCGGCACTAGCGGGACCCCCACAGATACGCAGTATTTT. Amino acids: CASSLWGPGTSGTPTDTQYF.

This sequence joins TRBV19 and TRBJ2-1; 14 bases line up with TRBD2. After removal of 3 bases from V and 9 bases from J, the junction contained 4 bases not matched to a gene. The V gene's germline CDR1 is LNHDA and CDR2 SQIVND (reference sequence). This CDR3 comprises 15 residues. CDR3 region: CASSIRTSGRSEQFF. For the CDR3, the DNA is TGTGCCAGTAGTATTAGGACTAGCGGGAGGAGTGAGCAGTTCTTC. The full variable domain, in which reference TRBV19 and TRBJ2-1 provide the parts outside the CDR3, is DGGITQSPKYLFRKEGQNVTLSCEQNLNHDAMYWYRQDPGQGLRLIYYSQIVNDFQKGDIAEGYSVSREKKESFPLTVTSAQKNPTAFYLCASSIRTSGRSEQFFGPGTRLTVL.

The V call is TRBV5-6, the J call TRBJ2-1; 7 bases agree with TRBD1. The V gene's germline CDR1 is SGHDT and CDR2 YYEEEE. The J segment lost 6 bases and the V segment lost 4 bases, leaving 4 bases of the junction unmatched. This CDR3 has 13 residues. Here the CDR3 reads CASSMGQFNEQFF. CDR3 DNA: TGTGCCAGCAGCATGGGACAGTTCAATGAGCAGTTCTTC.

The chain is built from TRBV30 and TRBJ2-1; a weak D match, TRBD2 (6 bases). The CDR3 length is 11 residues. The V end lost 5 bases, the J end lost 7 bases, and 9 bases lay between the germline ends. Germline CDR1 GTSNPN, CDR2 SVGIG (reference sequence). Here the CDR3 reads CAWGGRNEQFF. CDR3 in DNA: TGTGCCTGGGGGGGGAGGAATGAGCAGTTCTTC. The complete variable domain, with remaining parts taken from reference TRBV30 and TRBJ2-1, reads SQTIHQWPATLVQPVGSPLSLECTVEGTSNPNLYWYRQAAGRGLQLLFYSVGIGQISSEVPQNLSASRPQDRQFILSSKKLLLSDSGFYLCAWGGRNEQFFGPGTRLTVL.

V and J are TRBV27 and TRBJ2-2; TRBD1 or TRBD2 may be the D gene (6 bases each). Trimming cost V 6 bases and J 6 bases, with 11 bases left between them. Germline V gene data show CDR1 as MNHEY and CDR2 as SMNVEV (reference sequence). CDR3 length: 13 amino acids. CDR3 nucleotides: TGTGCCAGCAGCCACAGGGAGGCCGGGGAGCTGTTTTTT. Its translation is CASSHREAGELFF.

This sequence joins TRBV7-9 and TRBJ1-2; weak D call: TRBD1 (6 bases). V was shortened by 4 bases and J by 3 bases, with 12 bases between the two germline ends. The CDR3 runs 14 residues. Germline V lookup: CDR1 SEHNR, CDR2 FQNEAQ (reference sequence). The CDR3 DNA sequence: TGTGCCAGCAGCTCGCGAGGGGGGTACTATGGCTACACCTTC. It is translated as CASSSRGGYYGYTF.

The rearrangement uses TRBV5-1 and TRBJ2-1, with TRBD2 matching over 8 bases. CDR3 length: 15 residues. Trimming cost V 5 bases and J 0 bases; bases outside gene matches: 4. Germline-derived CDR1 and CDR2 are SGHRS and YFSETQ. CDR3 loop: CASRIAGPSYNEQFF. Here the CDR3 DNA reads TGCGCCAGCAGAATAGCGGGACCCTCCTACAATGAGCAGTTCTTC.

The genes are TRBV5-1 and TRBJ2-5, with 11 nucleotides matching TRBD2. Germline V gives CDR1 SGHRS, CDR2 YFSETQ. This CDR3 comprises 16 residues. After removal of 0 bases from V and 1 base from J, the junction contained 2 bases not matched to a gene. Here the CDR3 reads CASSLGTSGFQETQYF. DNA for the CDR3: TGCGCCAGCAGCTTGGGGACTAGCGGGTTCCAAGAGACCCAGTACTTC.